A selection of T cell receptor beta chains follows, all from one sample in a study of blood T cell repertoires in COVID-19. Data came from immunoSEQ multiplex PCR; TCRdb stores just in-frame clones and leaves some out. The table has some 200,000 clones, roughly 88% seen once; the top ten hold around 3.8%. Sequencing was performed on PBMCs or T cells enriched from blood (not recorded which). Receptor source: a woman aged 40-49 years with acute COVID-19. CDR3s include the opening cysteine and the closing phenylalanine or tryptophan. The order of the fields is J gene, V gene, clone size, D gene, CDR3 DNA, CDR3 protein. D genes are given only for firm matches. Size is stated for part of the rows, as once, few or many counts, or as a class when the clone is expanded.

J: TRBJ1-2; V: TRBV19; size: once; D: -; DNA: TGTGCCAGTAGTATAGGAGTGGGCTACACCTTC; CDR3: CASSIGVGYTF
J: TRBJ2-3; V: TRBV5-1; size: -; D: TRBD2; DNA: TGCGCCAGCAGCCCACCCCAGCGGGGGATAACAGATACGCAGTATTTT; CDR3: CASSPPQRGITDTQYF
J: TRBJ1-1; V: TRBV30; size: few; D: -; DNA: TGTGCCTGGAGTGTAAAATGGGCCCGGCCCGGAGGTCCATCCATTGAAGCTTTCTTT; CDR3: CAWSVKWARPGGPSIEAFF
J: TRBJ1-3; V: TRBV18; size: few; D: -; DNA: TGTGCCAGCTCACCTGAGTTTTCCGGAAACACCATATATTTT; CDR3: CASSPEFSGNTIYF
J: TRBJ1-2; V: TRBV4-1; size: -; D: -; DNA: TGCGCCAGCAGCCACCGAAGACAGGCCTATGGCTACACCTTC; CDR3: CASSHRRQAYGYTF
J: TRBJ2-3; V: TRBV6-5; size: -; D: -; DNA: TGTGCCAGCAGACCGGACAGAGATACGCAGTATTTT; CDR3: CASRPDRDTQYF
J: TRBJ1-4; V: TRBV27; size: -; D: -; DNA: TGTGCCAGCAGTTATACAAGTAAGGGGCTCATTGTTCGCAAAAAACTGTTTTTT; CDR3: CASSYTSKGLIVRKKLFF
J: TRBJ1-1; V: TRBV3-1/TRBV3-2; size: -; D: -; DNA: TGTGCCAGCAGGGCGACAGATAACACTGAAGCTTTCTTT; CDR3: CASRATDNTEAFF
J: TRBJ2-1; V: TRBV5-1; size: -; D: -; DNA: TGCGCCAGCAGCTGGCGGGACAGCCCCAATAATGAGCAGTTCTTC; CDR3: CASSWRDSPNNEQFF
J: TRBJ1-1; V: TRBV7-2; size: -; D: -; DNA: TGTGCCAGCAGCCGGCGGGGCGCCTTGAACACTGAAGCTTTCTTT; CDR3: CASSRRGALNTEAFF
J: TRBJ1-2; V: TRBV9; size: -; D: TRBD1; DNA: TGTGCCAGCAGCGTCGACAGGGGGCCTTATGGCTACACCTTC; CDR3: CASSVDRGPYGYTF
J: TRBJ1-1; V: TRBV12-3/TRBV12-4; size: -; D: -; DNA: TGTGCCAGCACCCGGGAACAACCTGAAGCTTTCTTT; CDR3: CASTREQPEAFF
J: TRBJ2-7; V: TRBV3-1/TRBV3-2; size: -; D: -; DNA: TGTGCCAGCAGCCCCTCCGGGACACCAGAACACTACGAGCAGTACTTC; CDR3: CASSPSGTPEHYEQYF
J: TRBJ1-5; V: TRBV5-1; size: once; D: -; DNA: TGCGCCAGCAAACTTGAGGCAAATAGCAATCAGCCCCAGCATTTT; CDR3: CASKLEANSNQPQHF
J: TRBJ2-4; V: TRBV7-2; size: once; D: -; DNA: TGTGCCAGCAGCTTATCGGGAGTTGAAAACATTCAGTACTTC; CDR3: CASSLSGVENIQYF
J: TRBJ1-1; V: TRBV11-3; size: -; D: -; DNA: TGTGCCAGCAGCTTAAAAGCGAACACTGAAGCTTTCTTT; CDR3: CASSLKANTEAFF
J: TRBJ2-2; V: TRBV6-5; size: few; D: -; DNA: TGTGCCAGCAGTTACACGAGAGTCGCCGGGGAGCTGTTTTTT; CDR3: CASSYTRVAGELFF
J: TRBJ1-4; V: TRBV5-1; size: -; D: TRBD1; DNA: TGCGCCAGCAGCTTACAGGGGGCAATGGGTGAAAAACTGTTTTTT; CDR3: CASSLQGAMGEKLFF
J: TRBJ1-4; V: TRBV6-5; size: -; D: -; DNA: TGTGCCACCCAGGGCGCGGTAACTAATGAAAAACTGTTTTTT; CDR3: CATQGAVTNEKLFF
J: TRBJ1-2; V: TRBV29-1; size: -; D: TRBD1; DNA: TGCAGCGTTGGCGTTGGGGCAGGGGGAAACTATGGCTACACCTTC; CDR3: CSVGVGAGGNYGYTF
J: TRBJ1-5; V: TRBV19; size: -; D: -; DNA: TGTGCCAGTAGTAGGGGGGGGGCGCCTGGCAATCAGCCCCAGCATTTT; CDR3: CASSRGGAPGNQPQHF
J: TRBJ2-7; V: TRBV7-3; size: -; D: TRBD2; DNA: TGTGCCAGCAGCTTAGGTATTGGACTAGCGGACTACGAGCAGTACTTC; CDR3: CASSLGIGLADYEQYF
J: TRBJ2-2; V: TRBV7-3; size: -; D: TRBD2; DNA: TGTGCCAGCAGCCCGGGGGGGGGCTTGAACACCGGGGAGCTGTTTTTT; CDR3: CASSPGGGLNTGELFF
J: TRBJ2-5; V: TRBV6-5; size: -; D: -; DNA: TGTGCCAGCAGTCACGGGGTAGCTTGGGAGACCCAGTACTTC; CDR3: CASSHGVAWETQYF
J: TRBJ2-5; V: TRBV25-1; size: -; D: -; DNA: TGTGCCAGCAGTGACGGACAGCGGTCCTCCCAGTACTTC; CDR3: CASSDGQRSSQYF
J: TRBJ2-3; V: TRBV19; size: -; D: -; DNA: TGTGCCAGTAGTAGGGGGGATTCGCGCACAGATACGCAGTATTTT; CDR3: CASSRGDSRTDTQYF
J: TRBJ1-6; V: TRBV9; size: -; D: -; DNA: TGTGCCAGCAGCCCGAGTGCCCGGGGAACCGGTAATTCACCCCTCCACTTT; CDR3: CASSPSARGTGNSPLHF
J: TRBJ1-5; V: TRBV2; size: -; D: -; DNA: TGTGCCAGCAGGGGCCGGGACTTAAATCAGCCCCAGCATTTT; CDR3: CASRGRDLNQPQHF
J: TRBJ1-1; V: TRBV2; size: -; D: -; DNA: TGTGCCAGCAGTGAAGCCGGGGTCTGGAGAAACACTGAAGCTTTCTTT; CDR3: CASSEAGVWRNTEAFF
J: TRBJ1-1; V: TRBV11-2; size: -; D: TRBD1; DNA: TGTGCCAGCAGCTTCGTGACAGGGAGCACTGAAGCTTTCTTT; CDR3: CASSFVTGSTEAFF
J: TRBJ1-3; V: TRBV7-9; size: -; D: -; DNA: TGTGCCAGCAGCCCCCGCAATAGCTCTGGAAACACCATATATTTT; CDR3: CASSPRNSSGNTIYF
J: TRBJ2-7; V: TRBV6-5; size: -; D: -; DNA: TGTGCCAGCAGTCCCCCGGGGTACTCCTCGCCGTACTTC; CDR3: CASSPPGYSSPYF
J: TRBJ2-3; V: TRBV7-2; size: -; D: TRBD1; DNA: TGTGCCAGCAGCCAAAGACAGGGGGTCACAGATACGCAGTATTTT; CDR3: CASSQRQGVTDTQYF
J: TRBJ2-7; V: TRBV14; size: -; D: TRBD1; DNA: TGTGCCAGTAGTACCCGGACAGGTCGATATGACGAGCAGTACTTC; CDR3: CASSTRTGRYDEQYF
J: TRBJ1-1; V: TRBV4-2; size: once; D: TRBD1; DNA: TGTGCCAGCAGCCAGTGGACAGGGGTGAACACTGAAGCTTTCTTT; CDR3: CASSQWTGVNTEAFF
J: TRBJ1-1; V: TRBV3-1/TRBV3-2; size: -; D: -; DNA: TGTGCCAGCAGCCAAGATCTAGGGAGCACTGAAGCTTTCTTT; CDR3: CASSQDLGSTEAFF
J: TRBJ2-2; V: TRBV9; size: -; D: TRBD2; DNA: TGTGCCAGCAGCGTAAGCGGGGGGCGCGGCACCGGGGAGCTGTTTTTT; CDR3: CASSVSGGRGTGELFF
J: TRBJ1-2; V: TRBV2; size: -; D: -; DNA: TGTGCCAGCAGGGACACCGCTGGCTATGGCTACACCTTC; CDR3: CASRDTAGYGYTF
J: TRBJ1-1; V: TRBV5-6; size: -; D: -; DNA: TGTGCCAGCAGACTTCTGGGGGGTAGAAGTCTAATGAACACTGAAGCTTTCTTT; CDR3: CASRLLGGRSLMNTEAFF
J: TRBJ1-1; V: TRBV29-1; size: -; D: -; DNA: TGCAGCGTTGTGAGAGCTGAAGCTTTCTTT; CDR3: CSVVRAEAFF
J: TRBJ1-2; V: TRBV19; size: -; D: TRBD1; DNA: TGTGCCAGTAGTATAGTGCGGGACAGGGCTTCGTTTTACACCTTC; CDR3: CASSIVRDRASFYTF
J: TRBJ1-2; V: TRBV7-3; size: -; D: TRBD1; DNA: TGTGCCAGCAGCTCGAGGGGGCGCGGATACAGCGGTGGCTACACCTTC; CDR3: CASSSRGRGYSGGYTF
J: TRBJ2-3; V: TRBV9; size: -; D: TRBD2; DNA: TGTGCCAGCAGCGTAAGCGGGGGAATAGATACGCAGTATTTT; CDR3: CASSVSGGIDTQYF
J: TRBJ1-2; V: TRBV6-2/TRBV6-3; size: -; D: TRBD1; DNA: TGTGCCAGCAGCCCCAACGAGGGGGCAGCAAACTATGGCTACACCTTC; CDR3: CASSPNEGAANYGYTF
J: TRBJ2-2; V: TRBV9; size: few; D: TRBD2; DNA: TGTGCCAGCAGCGGGGAGGGAGACCCGAACACCGGGGAGCTGTTTTTT; CDR3: CASSGEGDPNTGELFF